The rows below give T cell receptor beta chains drawn from one sample of a study of human T cells and chemical hapten exposure. Via MiXCR, TCRdb re-called the RACE reads, giving one row per CDR3 protein. The sample has under 300,000 distinct CDR3 sequences, approximately 8.4% seen once. Sequencing was performed on whole blood, taken in connection with sensitization to the hapten diphenylcyclopropenone (DPC). The receptors originated from a woman aged 40-49 years with alopecia areata. Some clones in this sample may be carry-over from other donors' samples. Both conserved end residues are part of each CDR3. Fields, in order: V gene, D gene, clone size, J gene, CDR3 DNA, CDR3 protein. The D gene is left open where the match is weak. The size entry is marked missing in some rows and otherwise reads once, few, many or a size class.

>TRBV28|TRBD1|few|TRBJ1-2
TGTGCCAGCAGTACAGGGGGCAGCTATGGCTACACCTTC
CASSTGGSYGYTF
>TRBV28|-|many|TRBJ1-1
TGTGCCAGCAGTCAGCTGGGGGCCACTGAAGCTTTCTTT
CASSQLGATEAFF
>TRBV30|-|-|TRBJ1-1
TGTGCCTGGAGTAACTATCAGGGGCCGGGGACTGAAGCTTTCTTT
CAWSNYQGPGTEAFF
>TRBV18|TRBD1|-|TRBJ2-7
TGTGCCAGCTCACCACTTGGGACAGCTACCTACGAGCAGTACTTC
CASSPLGTATYEQYF
>TRBV11-2|-|-|TRBJ2-1
TGTGCCAGCAGCTACCGGCTAGCGAGAGAGCAGTTCTTC
CASSYRLAREQFF
>TRBV5-1|TRBD1|few|TRBJ2-5
TGCGCCAGCAGCTTGGAACAGGGGATGGAGACCCAGTACTTC
CASSLEQGMETQYF
>TRBV7-9|TRBD2|many|TRBJ2-1
TGTGCCAGCAGCACCCGACTAGCGGGAGCCCCTCGTAATGAGCAGTTCTTC
CASSTRLAGAPRNEQFF
>TRBV7-6|-|-|TRBJ2-2
TGTGCCAGCAGCTTATCGTACACCACCGGGGAGCTGTTTTTT
CASSLSYTTGELFF
>TRBV7-9|-|many|TRBJ2-3
TGTGCCAGCAGCGAGGCTGTGGACTCTAACACAGATACGCAGTATTTT
CASSEAVDSNTDTQYF
>TRBV5-5|-|few|TRBJ1-5
TGTGCCAGCAGCTTGGAATCGGGACAACCCCAGCATTTT
CASSLESGQPQHF
>TRBV28|-|few|TRBJ1-3
TGTGCCAGCAGTCCGAGCTCTGGAAACACCATATATTTT
CASSPSSGNTIYF
>TRBV6-5|TRBD1|-|TRBJ2-7
TGTGCCAGCAGTTGGGGACAGGGGGCGTACGAGCAGTACTTC
CASSWGQGAYEQYF
>TRBV29-1|-|-|TRBJ2-3
TGCAGCGTTCAGCTAGCTTCAGATACGCAGTATTTT
CSVQLASDTQYF
>TRBV7-9|TRBD1|-|TRBJ2-3
TGTGCCAGCACCCACAGGGGACAGACAGATACGCAGTATTTT
CASTHRGQTDTQYF
>TRBV4-2|-|many|TRBJ2-7
TGTGCCAGCAGCCAAGCCGGAGGCGAGCAGTACTTC
CASSQAGGEQYF
>TRBV24-1|TRBD1|-|TRBJ1-1
TGTGCCACCAGTGACCCGCGGGAGGACAGGGGGGACACTGAAGCTTTCTTT
CATSDPREDRGDTEAFF
>TRBV20-1|-|many|TRBJ2-2
TGCAGTGCTAGGCTAGAAGACACCGGGGAGCTGTTTTTT
CSARLEDTGELFF
>TRBV20-1|TRBD1|-|TRBJ1-1
TGCAGTGCCGGCTCACCCGGGGACAGAGGGGGTGAAGCTTTCTTT
CSAGSPGDRGGEAFF
>TRBV10-3|TRBD2|-|TRBJ2-3
TGTGCCATCAGAGACGGGAGGGAGGATACGCAGTATTTT
CAIRDGREDTQYF
>TRBV29-1|TRBD2|-|TRBJ2-1
TGCAGCGTGCCCCTGGGCGGGAGGGTCGCCAATGAGCAGTTCTTC
CSVPLGGRVANEQFF
>TRBV12-3/TRBV12-4|TRBD1|-|TRBJ1-4
TGTGCCAGCAGTAAACTCCCTGGACAGGGGTCTGAAAAACTGTTTTTT
CASSKLPGQGSEKLFF
>TRBV20-1|-|many|TRBJ2-2
TGCAGTGCTAGAGATCTCCTAGCGCCCACCGGGGAGCTGTTTTTT
CSARDLLAPTGELFF
>TRBV12-3/TRBV12-4|-|few|TRBJ1-1
TGTGCCAGCAGTCGGGGGGCGACCACTGAAGCTTTCTTT
CASSRGATTEAFF
>TRBV29-1|TRBD2|few|TRBJ2-1
TGCAGCGCAGACCGTCCTGTAGCGGGAGTCTCCTACAATGAGCAGTTCTTC
CSADRPVAGVSYNEQFF
>TRBV12-3/TRBV12-4|TRBD2|many|TRBJ2-1
TGTGCCAGCAGCTTAGCGGGAGGGGTAGGTGAGCAGTTCTTC
CASSLAGGVGEQFF
>TRBV3-1|-|many|TRBJ1-2
TGTGCCAGCAGCCAAGACGGTAACTATGGCTACACCTTC
CASSQDGNYGYTF
>TRBV15|-|-|TRBJ1-3
TGTGCCACCAGCAGAGATCCACTCTCTGGAAACACCATATATTTT
CATSRDPLSGNTIYF
>TRBV6-2/TRBV6-3|-|few|TRBJ2-5
TGTGCCGGCGGCGGGGAGACCCAGTACTTC
CAGGGETQYF
>TRBV6-2/TRBV6-3|-|many|TRBJ2-3
TGTGCCAGCAGAGGGACATACGGCCGAGATACGCAGTATTTT
CASRGTYGRDTQYF
>TRBV12-3/TRBV12-4|TRBD1|few|TRBJ2-4
TGTGCCAGCAGAGAAACAGGGGGAGCCAAAAACATTCAGTACTTC
CASRETGGAKNIQYF
>TRBV20-1|-|many|TRBJ1-5
TGCAGTGCTGGGACCCCCGGGGCAGCTGATCCGGATCAGCCCCAGCATTTT
CSAGTPGAADPDQPQHF
>TRBV28|TRBD1|few|TRBJ2-5
TGTGCCAGCAGAAGACAGGGGTCAGGGGAGACCCAGTACTTC
CASRRQGSGETQYF
>TRBV7-2|-|few|TRBJ2-4
TGTGCCAGCAGTAGAAATCAACCGGGGGCAGCGGCGATAATTCAGTACTTC
CASSRNQPGAAAIIQYF
>TRBV25-1|-|few|TRBJ1-2
TGTGCCAGCAGCCCGACAGGACTGAACTATGGCTACACCTTC
CASSPTGLNYGYTF
>TRBV27|TRBD2|-|TRBJ2-7
TGTGCCAGCAGTTTATCGACTAGCGGGAGTTCTAACTACGAGCAGTACTTC
CASSLSTSGSSNYEQYF
>TRBV28|-|-|TRBJ2-1
TGTGCCAGCACCGGGGCTAGCCCTCGCAATGAGCAGTTCTTC
CASTGASPRNEQFF
>TRBV7-9|-|few|TRBJ2-7
TGTGCCAGCAGCCTCCCCACTAGATACGAGCAGTACTTC
CASSLPTRYEQYF
>TRBV6-5|TRBD2|few|TRBJ2-2
TGTGCCACCAAGCTAGCGGGAAGAGGCGGGGAGCTGTTTTTT
CATKLAGRGGELFF
>TRBV5-1|-|many|TRBJ2-2
TGCGCCAGCAGTACGGGAGACCCCTTCCTATCCGGGGAGCTGTTTTTT
CASSTGDPFLSGELFF
>TRBV28|-|-|TRBJ1-1
TGTGCCAGTCACATCCAGGGAAATGAAGCTTTCTTT
CASHIQGNEAFF
>TRBV10-3|TRBD2|many|TRBJ2-1
TGTGCCACCGAGCGGGAGGGTTCCTACAATGAGCAGTTCTTC
CATEREGSYNEQFF
>TRBV2|-|many|TRBJ2-1
TGTGCCAGCAGAACCTACAATGAGCAGTTCTTC
CASRTYNEQFF
>TRBV10-3|-|-|TRBJ2-3
TGTGCCATCAGTTCCCGGCCAGATACGCAGTATTTT
CAISSRPDTQYF
>TRBV5-6|TRBD1|-|TRBJ2-7
TGTGCCAGCAGCTACCGATTTATGACAGGGTTGACCTACGAGCAGTACTTC
CASSYRFMTGLTYEQYF
>TRBV7-7|-|many|TRBJ2-5
TGTGCTAGCAGCTTAGTCGGTCAGGCCGGAGAGACCCAGTACTTC
CASSLVGQAGETQYF
>TRBV30|TRBD2|few|TRBJ2-1
TGTGCCGGGTTGGGAGCGGGAAGTTTGCAGTTCTTC
CAGLGAGSLQFF
>TRBV7-6|TRBD1|-|TRBJ2-4
TGTGCCAGCAGCTTGGGGGACAGGGATGTTGGCATTCAGTACTTC
CASSLGDRDVGIQYF
>TRBV12-3/TRBV12-4|-|few|TRBJ1-5
TGTGCCAGCAGTTTCGCATTGGGCAATCAGCCCCAGCATTTT
CASSFALGNQPQHF
>TRBV5-1|-|many|TRBJ2-1
TGCGCCAGCAGCTACCCGGAGGGCCGTGGTGAGCAGTTCTTC
CASSYPEGRGEQFF
>TRBV6-5|-|-|TRBJ1-5
TGTGCCAGCAGTTACAGGGGCAATCAGCCCCAGCATTTT
CASSYRGNQPQHF
>TRBV7-9|-|-|TRBJ2-7
TGTGCCAGCAGCTTTGACGACTGGGACGAGCAGTACTTC
CASSFDDWDEQYF
>TRBV20-1|-|many|TRBJ1-6
TGCAGTGCCCCCCTCGGGGGGTCCTATAATTCACCCCTCCACTTT
CSAPLGGSYNSPLHF
>TRBV24-1|TRBD2|few|TRBJ2-1
TGTGCCACCAGTGATGCCGGGACTAGCGGGAGGTATTTCAATGAGCAGTTCTTC
CATSDAGTSGRYFNEQFF
>TRBV20-1|-|-|TRBJ1-3
TGCAGTGCTAGATCGCCGTTGGGAAACACCATATATTTT
CSARSPLGNTIYF